This T cell receptor beta chain was captured in a study of control samples from healthy donors and cancer patients. TCRdb's copy holds only in-frame clones and misses some; the assay was immunoSEQ multiplex PCR. The table has 75,000 to 90,000 clones, about nine tenths seen once. This clone came up once. Trimming took 6 bases from V and 0 from J, leaving 5 bases between them. Looked up from germline, CDR1 is LNHDA and CDR2 is SQIVND (reference sequence). This CDR3 is built from 12 residues. The material sequenced was blood. This clonotype originated in a man aged 25-45 years in good health. This chain links TRBV19 with TRBJ1-1; D gene unclear. The CDR3 DNA is TGTGCCAGTAGGGGATTGAACACTGAAGCTTTCTTT. Translated: CASRGLNTEAFF.